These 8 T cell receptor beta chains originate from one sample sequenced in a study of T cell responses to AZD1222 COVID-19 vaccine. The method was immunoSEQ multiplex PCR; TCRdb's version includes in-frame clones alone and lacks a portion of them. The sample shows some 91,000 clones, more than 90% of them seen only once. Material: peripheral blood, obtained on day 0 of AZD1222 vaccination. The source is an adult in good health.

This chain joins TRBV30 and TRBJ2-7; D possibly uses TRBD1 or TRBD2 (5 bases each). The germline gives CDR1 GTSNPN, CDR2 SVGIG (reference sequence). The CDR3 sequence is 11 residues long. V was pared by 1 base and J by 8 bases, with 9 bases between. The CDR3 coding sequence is TGTGCCTGGAGTGCGGGGCGGCAGCAGTACTTC. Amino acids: CAWSAGRQQYF.

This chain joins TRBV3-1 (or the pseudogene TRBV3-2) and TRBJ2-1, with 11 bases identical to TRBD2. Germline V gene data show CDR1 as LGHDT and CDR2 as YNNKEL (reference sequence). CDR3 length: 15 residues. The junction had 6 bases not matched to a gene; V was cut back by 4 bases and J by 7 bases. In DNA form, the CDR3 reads TGTGCCAGCAGCCTAGCGGGGGGGCCGAGGAATGAGCAGTTCTTC. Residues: CASSLAGGPRNEQFF.

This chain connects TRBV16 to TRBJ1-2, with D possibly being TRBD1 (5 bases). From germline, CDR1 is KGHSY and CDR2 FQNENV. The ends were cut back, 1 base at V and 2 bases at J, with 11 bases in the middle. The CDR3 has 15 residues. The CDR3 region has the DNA TGTGCCAGCAGCCAATTCGGACATTCGAACTATGGCTACACCTTC. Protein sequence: CASSQFGHSNYGYTF.

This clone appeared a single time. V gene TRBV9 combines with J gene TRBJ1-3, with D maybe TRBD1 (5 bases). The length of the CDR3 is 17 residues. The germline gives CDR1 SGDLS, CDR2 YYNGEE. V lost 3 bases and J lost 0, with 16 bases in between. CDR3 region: CASSAQRQYGSGNTIYF. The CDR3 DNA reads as TGTGCCAGCAGCGCCCAGAGACAGTACGGCTCTGGAAACACCATATATTTT.

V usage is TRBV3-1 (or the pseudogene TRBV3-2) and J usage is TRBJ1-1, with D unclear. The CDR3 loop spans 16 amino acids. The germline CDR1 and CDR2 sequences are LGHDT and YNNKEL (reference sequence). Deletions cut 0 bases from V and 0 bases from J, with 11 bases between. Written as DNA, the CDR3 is TGTGCCAGCAGCCAAGATCCACCCCTCGTGAACACTGAAGCTTTCTTT. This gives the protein CASSQDPPLVNTEAFF.

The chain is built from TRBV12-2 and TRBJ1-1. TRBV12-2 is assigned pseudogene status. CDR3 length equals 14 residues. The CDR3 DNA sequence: TGTGCAAGTCGCTTCCAAATCTTGAACACTGAAGCTTTCTTT. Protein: CASRFQILNTEAFF.

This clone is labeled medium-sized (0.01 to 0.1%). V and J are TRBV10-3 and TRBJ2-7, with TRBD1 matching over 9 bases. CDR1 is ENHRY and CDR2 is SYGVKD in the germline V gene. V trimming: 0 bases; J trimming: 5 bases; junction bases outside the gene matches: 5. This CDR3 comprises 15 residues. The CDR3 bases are TGTGCCATCAGTGAGTCGATGGACAGGGGCCACGAGCAGTACTTC. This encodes CAISESMDRGHEQYF.

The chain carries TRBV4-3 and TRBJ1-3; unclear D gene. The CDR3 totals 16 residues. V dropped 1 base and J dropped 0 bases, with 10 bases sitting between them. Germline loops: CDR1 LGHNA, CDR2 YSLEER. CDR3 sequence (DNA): TGCGCCAGCAGCCAAGTCGCCGTCCCCTCTGGAAACACCATATATTTT. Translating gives CASSQVAVPSGNTIYF.